This T cell receptor (beta chain) was recovered during a study of cytomegalovirus exposure and HLA in healthy donors (dated by TCRdb to the late 2010s). In the study overall: In an earlier analysis of 587 of the donors, 250 to 300 Gb of sequence data and some 100 million unique TCR beta sequences from 150 million to 200 million T cells were reported. An early release that covered 500 to 800 HLA-typed donors contained around 300 gigabases of sequencing data and about 84 million unique TCR sequences. The genetic ancestry cluster associated with self-reported Caucasian donors included about 84% of the 398 genotyped donors. The aim of the study was to test whether cataloging public T cell receptors could identify signatures of past pathogen exposure. Using immunosequencing, the study profiled T cell repertoires from 500 to 800 subjects and related those repertoires to cytomegalovirus serostatus. Besides the first cohort of roughly 660 subjects, a separate validation cohort made up of 120 different subjects was used. High-throughput TCR immunosequencing, statistical association of individual TCRs with disease status, and machine learning were combined to predict cytomegalovirus infection status. To study patterns of TCR occurrence, a later analysis re-analyzed previously published TCR beta repertoires from 666 donors and added high-resolution HLA genotyping. The later analysis used no new phenotypic data to find candidate immune exposures, relying instead on TCR beta sequences and their occurrence across donors. To decide whether each TCR beta V gene segment behaved as functional or pseudogenic, an earlier analysis of several hundred of the donors relied on high-throughput TCR beta sequencing. Donor age, sex, ethnicity and CMV serostatus were compiled together with the repertoire data. In a later genetic analysis, genome-wide SNP genotypes for about three fifths of the 666 donors were used, and that subset was treated as a discovery cohort. All discovery cohort repertoires had been generated on a single sequencing platform. Class I and class II HLA loci were covered by the typing at four-digit resolution. Typing coverage varied by locus: about 620-640 donors for A, B, C, DRB1 and DQB1; around 560 for DQA1; 606 for DPA1; 400 to 480 for DPB1. Four to six DR-DQ haplotypes were handled as single units for association and clustering, since linkage in the cohort was strong. Among a few hundred genotyped donors of the cohort, an average of around 240,000 unique TCR beta nucleotide sequences were sequenced per donor, roughly 20% of them non-productive.

About this clone: Its antigen is not yet known. Base qualities were left out, and no much larger clone turns up one base away.

Library preparation employed the immunoSEQ multiplex PCR assay. For the multiplex PCR, a mixture combining 60 forward primers for TCR Vbeta segments and 13 reverse primers for TCR Jbeta segments was used. A multiplex PCR assay on genomic DNA amplified the CDR3 region of rearranged TCR beta genes. On the Illumina HiSeq System, the amplified TCR beta libraries were sequenced as 87-base-pair reads. The authors' pipeline ran thus. A later analysis counted approximately 74 million unique TCR beta chains across the 670 or so repertoires, and some 11 million of these chains were shared by at least two donors. A nearest-neighbor algorithm error-corrected the raw reads and collapsed the reads into unique sequences, merging closely related sequences to remove PCR and sequencing errors. CDR3 sequences were aligned to IMGT reference sequences to assign V, D and J gene segments. For a sequence to be retained, a match of at least six nucleotides to both a V gene segment and a J gene segment was required. Rearrangements were called productive when the CDR3 lacked stop codons and stayed in frame with V and J; all others were non-productive. Following IMGT convention, CDR3 was defined as the stretch from the second conserved V-encoded cysteine up to the conserved J-encoded phenylalanine. In an earlier analysis of around 540 of the donors, sequences lacking an unambiguous match to a single V gene segment were excluded. An earlier analysis of 587 of the donors called V segments functional above 56.7% productive rearrangements and segregating when the between-donor standard deviation exceeded 5%. A statistical classification framework was developed to diagnose cytomegalovirus status using the catalog of TCR beta chain sequences. In a later analysis, V and J genes were assigned by comparing TCR nucleotide sequences against IMGT/GENE-DB human TR gene sequences. Using the TCRdist pipeline, a later analysis assigned CDR3 sequences along with most-parsimonious VDJ recombination scenarios. In a later analysis, every TCR beta chain was defined by the combination of its CDR3 amino acid sequence and its V-gene family, and reads without a unique V-gene family were dropped. To address suspected cross-contamination and a sequencing artifact, a later analysis removed some 620 highly shared, low-generation-probability nucleotide sequences. In a later analysis, a clonal expansion index was calculated for each public chain from normalized within-repertoire ranks of inferred template counts. A later analysis computed generation probabilities with a VDJ recombination model fitted to out-of-frame rearrangements, and checked the results against IGoR. In a later analysis, hypergeometric tests were used to score TCR-TCR, TCR-HLA and TCR-CMV co-occurrence, with a repertoire-size bias correction applied to TCR pairs. In a later analysis, false discovery rates were estimated by permuting HLA or CMV assignments 20 times. A later analysis grouped co-occurring TCRs with DBSCAN, adding TCRdist sequence similarity when clustering within HLA-allele-positive subsets. For co-occurrence clustering, repertoires with fewer than 30,000 or more than 120,000 public chains were excluded, along with a handful of repertoires with anomalous nucleotide sharing. TCRdb took over this immuneACCESS table, retaining in-frame rearrangements with V and J assigned. Such tables are incomplete; in checked studies, under half of the missing clones stem from an unresolved V gene, and the remainder is unexplained. V and J calls and clone size are copied from that table; D and trimming were computed from the DNA. Recorded for this sample are about 98,000 clones; roughly four fifths of them occurred a single time. The ten largest clones take up roughly 9.1% of the sample.

Broader findings and caveats from the paper: This cohort had only TCR beta chains sequenced, and the lack of alpha or paired-chain data limited which features could be detected. In both the original and validation cohorts, the classifier was reported to diagnose cytomegalovirus status with high specificity and sensitivity. Because counts were too low, around 17 rarely observed V segments, including chromosome 9 orphons, were left out of the earlier analysis of approximately 500 of the donors. A few of the identified cytomegalovirus-associated TCR beta chains were confirmed in vitro to be specific for cytomegalovirus antigens. The study gave a list of about 160 TCR beta chains associated with cytomegalovirus. Because HLA typing was missing for some donors at each locus, association tests included only the typed subset. Correlated functional status among segregating V segments might reflect linkage disequilibrium, but an unknown experimental factor could not be ruled out. It was suggested by the authors that the approach could potentially be generalized to other disease states and immunological phenotypes. The sequencing pipeline was judged likely to have produced a cluster of highly shared sequence variants as a technical artifact. Most CMV-associated TCR beta chains appeared to be HLA-restricted in a later analysis, and the HLA associations seemed to be driven largely by CMV exposure. In a later analysis, several top co-occurrence clusters were reported to appear linked to parvovirus B19, influenza, CMV and Epstein-Barr virus. A later genetic analysis reported fewer N-insertions in productive TCRs among donors in an Asian-associated ancestry cluster than the roughly 690-donor mean. In a later analysis, HLA-associated TCR beta chains showed more clonal expansion and lower generation probabilities than non-associated chains that were equally common. Specific HLA alleles were associated with about 17,000 TCR beta sequences at a false discovery rate of 0.05 in a later analysis. Roughly uniform sequencing depth across donors was assumed in presence/absence analyses, although this assumption may not hold. When HLA alleles, especially DR and DQ, strongly co-occurred, attributing TCR associations to individual alleles was difficult. In a later genetic analysis, a missense DCLRE1C variant was associated with V-gene and J-gene trimming of TCR beta chains, and the association was replicated in an independent cohort. Most TCR sequences were observed very rarely across donors, whereas some public TCRs were present in many individuals. A further reported finding was that TCR beta sequences accurately predicted the HLA-A and HLA-B alleles for most subjects in the first cohort. According to a later analysis, TCR association rates differed among HLA loci, with DRB1 alleles showing the most associated TCRs and HLA-C alleles showing the fewest. In an earlier analysis of roughly 560 of the donors, most TCR beta V segments were observed in productive rearrangements about 87% or about 30% of the time, broadly matching IMGT annotations. CMV serostatus was the only immune exposure information available for the cohort. The 87-base-pair reads could not distinguish some IMGT-functional V segments, including TRBV6-2 and TRBV6-3, so those segments were excluded.

The cohort was made up of about 610 healthy bone marrow donors. Cohort members were all nominally healthy when sampled, although unrecorded immune exposures were likely present. The donor was CMV seropositive and belonged to the group of 250 to 300 seropositive cohort members. Each donor provided a peripheral blood sample, and peripheral blood mononuclear cells were used for TCR beta sequencing. The Qiagen DNeasy Blood Extraction Kit was used to extract genomic DNA from the blood cell samples. From its cysteine to its phenylalanine, the CDR3 spans 16 amino acids. Just CDR3 DNA is preserved here, 48 bases in frame from base 1. CDR1 and CDR2 (SGHVS, FNYEAQ) derive from the germline V gene. V is shortened by 6 bases, J by 0 bases, and the region joining them spans 16 bases.

Sequencing was carried out using PBMCs. The source of this sequence is a male donor in good health and CMV-seropositive. The chain is made from TRBV7-6 and TRBJ2-3; possibly the D gene is TRBD2, per 5 matching bases. The DNA sequence is given as TGTGCCAGCAGTCCAGGCGGAAGCGGAAGCACAGATACGCAGTATTTT. The resulting protein is CASSPGGSGSTDTQYF.